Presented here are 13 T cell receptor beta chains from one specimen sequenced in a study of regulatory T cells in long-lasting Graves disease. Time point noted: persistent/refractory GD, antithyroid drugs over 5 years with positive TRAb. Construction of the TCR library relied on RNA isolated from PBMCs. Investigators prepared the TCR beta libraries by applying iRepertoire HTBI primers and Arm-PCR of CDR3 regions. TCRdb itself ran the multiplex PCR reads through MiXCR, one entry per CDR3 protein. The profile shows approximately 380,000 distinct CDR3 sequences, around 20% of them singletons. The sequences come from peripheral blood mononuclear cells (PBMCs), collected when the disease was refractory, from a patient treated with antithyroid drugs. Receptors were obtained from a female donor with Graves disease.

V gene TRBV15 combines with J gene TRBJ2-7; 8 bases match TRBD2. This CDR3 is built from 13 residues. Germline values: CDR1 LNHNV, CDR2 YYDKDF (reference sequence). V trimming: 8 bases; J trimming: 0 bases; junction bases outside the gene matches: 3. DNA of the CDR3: TGTGCCACCTCGGGGGGGCGCTCCTACGAGCAGTACTTC. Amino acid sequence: CATSGGRSYEQYF.

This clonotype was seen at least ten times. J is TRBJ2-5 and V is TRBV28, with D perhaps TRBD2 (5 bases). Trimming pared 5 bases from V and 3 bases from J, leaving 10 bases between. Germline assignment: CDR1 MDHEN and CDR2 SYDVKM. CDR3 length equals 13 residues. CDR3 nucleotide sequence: TGTGCCAGCAGTATTCCGGGAAAAGAGACCCAGTACTTC. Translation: CASSIPGKETQYF.

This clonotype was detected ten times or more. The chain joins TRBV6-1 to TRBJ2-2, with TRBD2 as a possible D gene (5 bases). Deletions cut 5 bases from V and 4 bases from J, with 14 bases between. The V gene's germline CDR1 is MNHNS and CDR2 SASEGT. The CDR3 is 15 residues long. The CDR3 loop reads CASSNRELGTGELFF. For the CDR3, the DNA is TGTGCCAGCAGTAACCGGGAATTGGGCACCGGGGAGCTGTTTTTT.

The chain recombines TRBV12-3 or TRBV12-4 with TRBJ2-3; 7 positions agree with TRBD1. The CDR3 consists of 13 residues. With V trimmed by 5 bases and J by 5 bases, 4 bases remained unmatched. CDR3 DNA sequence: TGTGCCAGCAGTACTACAGGGGAAGATACGCAGTATTTT. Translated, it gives CASSTTGEDTQYF.

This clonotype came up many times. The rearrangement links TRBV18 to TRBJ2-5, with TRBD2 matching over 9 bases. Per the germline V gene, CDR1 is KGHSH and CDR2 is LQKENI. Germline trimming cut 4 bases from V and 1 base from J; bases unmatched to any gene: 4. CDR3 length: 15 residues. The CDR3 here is CASSRGTSRQETQYF. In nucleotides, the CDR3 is TGTGCCAGCTCACGGGGGACTAGCCGCCAAGAGACCCAGTACTTC.

CDR3 DNA: TGCGCCAGCAGCTCCCATTTGCCGGGTGCCGTTAAAGAGACCCAGTACTTC. It specifies CASSSHLPGAVKETQYF. The rearrangement joins TRBV4-3 to TRBJ2-5; no clear D. CDR1 is LGHNA and CDR2 is YSLEER in the germline V gene. Trimming took off 5 bases at V and 3 bases at J, with 22 bases between the two ends. The CDR3 totals 17 residues.

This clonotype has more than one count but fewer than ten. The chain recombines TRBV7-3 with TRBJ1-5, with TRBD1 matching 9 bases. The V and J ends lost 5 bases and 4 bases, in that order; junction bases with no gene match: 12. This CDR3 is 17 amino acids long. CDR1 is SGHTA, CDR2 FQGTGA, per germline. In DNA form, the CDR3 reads TGTGCCAGCAGCCGCCGGGACAGGGTTTGTCGGAATCAGCCCCAGCATTTT. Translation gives CASSRRDRVCRNQPQHF.

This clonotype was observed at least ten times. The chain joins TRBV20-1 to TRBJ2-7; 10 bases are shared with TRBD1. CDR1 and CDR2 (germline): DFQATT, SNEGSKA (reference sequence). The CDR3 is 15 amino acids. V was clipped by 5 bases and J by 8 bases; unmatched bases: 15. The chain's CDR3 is CSASTSGTGVLKQYF. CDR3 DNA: TGCAGTGCTTCCACTTCCGGGACAGGGGTTCTCAAGCAGTACTTC.

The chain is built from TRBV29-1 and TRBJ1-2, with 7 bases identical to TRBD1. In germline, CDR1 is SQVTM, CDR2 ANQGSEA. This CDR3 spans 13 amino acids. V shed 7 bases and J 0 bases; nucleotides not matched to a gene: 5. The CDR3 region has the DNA TGCAGCGCTCCAGGGGGTACTAACTATGGCTACACCTTC. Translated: CSAPGGTNYGYTF.

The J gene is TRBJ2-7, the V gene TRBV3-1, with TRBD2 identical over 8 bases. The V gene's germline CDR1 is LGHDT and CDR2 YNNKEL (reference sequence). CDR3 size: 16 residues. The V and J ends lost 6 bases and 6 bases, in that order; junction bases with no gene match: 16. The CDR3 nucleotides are TGTGCCAGCAGTCTCCTGGGTAGCGGGATCAAGGGCGAGCAGTACTTC. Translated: CASSLLGSGIKGEQYF.

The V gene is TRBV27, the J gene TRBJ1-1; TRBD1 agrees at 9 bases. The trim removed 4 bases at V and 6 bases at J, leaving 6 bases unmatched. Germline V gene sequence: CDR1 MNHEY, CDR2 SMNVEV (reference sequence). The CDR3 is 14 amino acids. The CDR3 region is CASSSGQGWPEAFF. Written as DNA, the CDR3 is TGTGCCAGCAGTTCAGGACAGGGGTGGCCTGAAGCTTTCTTT.

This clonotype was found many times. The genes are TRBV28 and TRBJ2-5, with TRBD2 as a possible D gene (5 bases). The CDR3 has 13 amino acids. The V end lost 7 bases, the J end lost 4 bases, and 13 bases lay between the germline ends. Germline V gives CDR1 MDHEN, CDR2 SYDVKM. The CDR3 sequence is CASTPPGVETQYF. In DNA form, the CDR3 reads TGTGCCAGCACCCCTCCCGGGGTAGAGACCCAGTACTTC. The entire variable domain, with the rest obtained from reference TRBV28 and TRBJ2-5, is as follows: DVKVTQSSRYLVKRTGEKVFLECVQDMDHENMFWYRQDPGLGLRLIYFSYDVKMKEKGDIPEGYSVSREKKERFSLILESASTNQTSMYLCASTPPGVETQYFGPGTRLLVL.

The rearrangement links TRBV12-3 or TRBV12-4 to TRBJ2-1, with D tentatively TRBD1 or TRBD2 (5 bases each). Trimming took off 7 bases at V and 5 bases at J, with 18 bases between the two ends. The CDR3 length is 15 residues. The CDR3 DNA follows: TGTGCCAGCACCTTGGCCGGGACCCAAAACAATGAGCAGTTCTTC. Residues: CASTLAGTQNNEQFF.